By share, the clone carrying this T cell receptor (gamma chain) counts as large (0.1 to 1%). The CDR3 covers 13 residues. The ends lost 0 bases at V and 6 bases at J; junction bases unmatched: 5. CDR1 and CDR2 (germline): VTNTFY, YDVSTARD (reference sequence). TCRdb reanalysed the RT-PCR reads via CATT. Here the sample spans around 1,700 gamma-chain clones, roughly 20% being singletons. This sample stems from a study of gamma-delta T cells after stem cell transplantation. The sample comprised gamma-delta T cells. The TCR comes from a human donor. It is not recorded whose cells these are; they may come from a transplant donor. The rearrangement uses TRGV3 and TRGJ1 or TRGJ2. In DNA, the CDR3 is TGTGCCACCTGGGACAGGCAGGCTTATAAGAAACTCTTT. Encoded protein: CATWDRQAYKKLF.